The 11 T cell receptor beta chains in this list originate from one sample, sequenced in a study of blood T cell repertoires in COVID-19. TCRdb keeps only in-frame clones here, not all; method: immunoSEQ multiplex PCR. This sample carries approximately 72,000 clones, more than 70% of them seen once, and the ten largest clones take 8% to 9%. Sample: peripheral blood. Receptors originate from a man aged 45 to 65 with active COVID-19.

The rearrangement joins TRBV9 to TRBJ1-6; 7 nucleotides align to TRBD1. In germline, CDR1 is SGDLS, CDR2 YYNGEE. Unmatched junction bases numbered 11, after V lost 3 bases and J lost 5 bases. CDR3 size: 17 residues. CDR3 sequence reads: CASSDSPGTENNSPLHF. In nucleotides, the CDR3 is TGTGCCAGCAGCGACTCACCCGGGACAGAAAATAATTCACCCCTCCACTTT.

On this clone itself: At one end, the junction sequence differs from germline, possibly due to a read error. CDR3 DNA sequence: TGTGCCACCAGTGATTTCCCACAGGGAATGAACTTC. Protein product: CATSDFPQGMNF. This chain links TRBV24-1 with TRBJ2-7; D is perhaps TRBD1 (6 bases). CDR1 and CDR2 from the germline V gene are KGHDR and SFDVKD. The CDR3 is 12 amino acids.

This clone was seen just once. In DNA, the CDR3 is TGTGCCAGCAGCCAACAGTACACAGATACGCAGTATTTT. Its protein is CASSQQYTDTQYF. This chain uses TRBV7-2 with TRBJ2-3; the D is unclear. The V gene's germline CDR1 is SGHTA and CDR2 FQGNSA. Trimming pared 5 bases from V and 2 bases from J, leaving 8 bases between. The CDR3 is 13 residues long. Full variable domain (missing parts from reference TRBV7-2 and TRBJ2-3): GAGVSQSPSNKVTEKGKDVELRCDPISGHTALYWYRQSLGQGLEFLIYFQGNSAPDKSGLPSDRFSAERTGGSVSTLTIQRTQQEDSAVYLCASSQQYTDTQYFGPGTRLTVL.

There are a few counts of this clone. The chain recombines TRBV3-1 (or the pseudogene TRBV3-2) with TRBJ2-5; 10 positions agree with TRBD1. CDR3 length equals 13 residues. Germline CDR1 and CDR2: LGHDT and YNNKEL (reference sequence). V was clipped by 4 bases and J by 5 bases; unmatched bases: 1. CDR3 bases: TGTGCCAGCAGCCGGGGACAGGGGGAGACCCAGTACTTC. It is translated as CASSRGQGETQYF.

The rearrangement links TRBV19 to TRBJ1-6; 7 positions agree with TRBD1. V lost 5 bases, J lost 0 bases, and 13 bases stayed unmatched. This CDR3 comprises 19 residues. The germline gives CDR1 LNHDA, CDR2 SQIVND (reference sequence). The CDR3 sequence: CASSPDRTGGSSYNSPLHF. CDR3 DNA sequence: TGTGCCAGTAGTCCAGACCGGACAGGTGGCAGCTCCTATAATTCACCCCTCCACTTT.

The rearrangement joins TRBV7-2 to TRBJ1-1; weak D call: TRBD1 (6 bases). The germline V gene has CDR1 SGHTA and CDR2 FQGNSA. This CDR3 spans 15 amino acids. V dropped 5 bases and J dropped 6 bases, with 19 bases sitting between them. This CDR3 is CASSLLRQGRAEAFF. The CDR3 DNA reads as TGTGCCAGCAGCCTTCTCAGGCAGGGGAGGGCTGAAGCTTTCTTT.

The chain recombines TRBV11-3 with TRBJ2-5; TRBD1 aligns across 7 bases. Trimming removed 4 bases from V and 2 bases from J; junction bases left unmatched: 1. Germline lookup yields CDR1 SGHNT and CDR2 YENEEA. The CDR3 consists of 13 residues. The CDR3: CASSSRGQETQYF. CDR3 nucleotide sequence: TGTGCCAGCAGCTCCAGGGGGCAAGAGACCCAGTACTTC. Filled out from reference TRBV11-3 and TRBJ2-5, the complete variable domain reads EAGVVQSPRYKIIEKKQPVAFWCNPISGHNTLYWYLQNLGQGPELLIRYENEEAVDDSQLPKDRFSAERLKGVDSTLKIQPAELGDSAVYLCASSSRGQETQYFGPGTRLLVL.

This chain connects TRBV12-3 or TRBV12-4 to TRBJ1-2; tentative D call: TRBD1 (5 bases). V lost 4 bases, J lost 6 bases, and 12 bases lay in between. The CDR3 covers 13 residues. The CDR3 spells CASSSDRPDGYTF. The CDR3 coding sequence is TGTGCCAGCAGTTCCGACAGACCCGATGGCTACACCTTC.

V usage is TRBV12-3 or TRBV12-4 and J usage is TRBJ2-5; tentatively, D is TRBD2 (6 bases). Between the trimmed V and J ends, which lost 5 bases and 4 bases, there was a span of 8 bases. This CDR3 comprises 12 residues. The CDR3 loop reads CASSGGGETQYF. DNA for the CDR3: TGTGCCAGCAGTGGGGGAGGAGAGACCCAGTACTTC.

The chain employs TRBV5-1 and TRBJ2-7; TRBD2 aligns across 9 bases. The V and J ends lost 0 bases and 4 bases, in that order; junction bases with no gene match: 8. Germline CDR1 SGHRS, CDR2 YFSETQ. This CDR3 region has 16 residues. The CDR3 sequence is CASSLGPTSGGYEQYF. The CDR3 nucleotides are TGCGCCAGCAGCTTGGGGCCGACTAGCGGCGGGTACGAGCAGTACTTC. The full variable domain, in which reference TRBV5-1 and TRBJ2-7 provide the parts outside the CDR3, is KAGVTQTPRYLIKTRGQQVTLSCSPISGHRSVSWYQQTPGQGLQFLFEYFSETQRNKGNFPGRFSGRQFSNSRSEMNVSTLELGDSALYLCASSLGPTSGGYEQYFGPGTRLTVT.

The V call is TRBV7-2, the J call TRBJ2-5; no definite D call. The V gene lost 4 bases and the J gene lost 5 bases, with 20 bases spanning the gap. The CDR3 is 16 residues long. Germline V gives CDR1 SGHTA, CDR2 FQGNSA. CDR3 nucleotides: TGTGCCAGCAGCTCCGACCTCCAAAACAAGCGCGAGACCCAGTACTTC. This codes for CASSSDLQNKRETQYF.